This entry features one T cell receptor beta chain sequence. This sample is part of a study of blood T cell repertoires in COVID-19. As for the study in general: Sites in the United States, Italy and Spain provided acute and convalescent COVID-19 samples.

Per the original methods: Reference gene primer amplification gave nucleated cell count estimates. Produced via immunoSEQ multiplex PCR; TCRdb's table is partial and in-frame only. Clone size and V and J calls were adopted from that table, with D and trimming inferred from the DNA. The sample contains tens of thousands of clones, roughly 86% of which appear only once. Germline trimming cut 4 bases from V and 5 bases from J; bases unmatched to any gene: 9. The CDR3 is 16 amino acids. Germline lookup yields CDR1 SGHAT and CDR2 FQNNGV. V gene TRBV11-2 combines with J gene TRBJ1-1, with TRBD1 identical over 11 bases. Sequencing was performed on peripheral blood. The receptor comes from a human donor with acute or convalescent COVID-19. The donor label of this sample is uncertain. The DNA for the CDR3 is TGTGCCAGCAGCTCAGGGACAGGGGGTTTTGAGACTGAAGCTTTCTTT. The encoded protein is CASSSGTGGFETEAFF.